A single sample gave rise to the 30 T cell receptor beta chains below, sequenced in a study of OX40 agonist ivuxolimab in advanced cancers. Using immunoSEQ multiplex PCR, the repertoire was profiled, and TCRdb retains in-frame clones only, with some absent. The repertoire holds about 75,000 clones, with 87% as singletons. Source: CD4+ or CD8+ T cells sorted from blood, taken in a trial of the OX40 agonist ivuxolimab. These receptors originate from an adult with an advanced solid tumor such as melanoma, head and neck, liver or kidney cancer.

V is TRBV27 and J is TRBJ1-1, with 10 positions matching TRBD1. The CDR3 sequence is 14 residues long. The trim removed 0 bases at V and 8 bases at J, leaving 3 bases unmatched. The V gene's germline CDR1 is MNHEY and CDR2 SMNVEV (reference sequence). Here the CDR3 reads CASSLSTGGAEAFF. Here the CDR3 DNA reads TGTGCCAGCAGTTTATCGACAGGGGGCGCAGAAGCTTTCTTT.

This chain links TRBV6-1 with TRBJ1-5, with D possibly matching TRBD1 (5 bases). This CDR3 has 14 amino acids. Germline V gene sequence: CDR1 MNHNS, CDR2 SASEGT. The V end lost 6 bases, the J end lost 2 bases, and 11 bases lay between the germline ends. The CDR3 DNA reads TGTGCCAGCAGAGAGGGGTCGGGCAATCAGCCCCAGCATTTT. This encodes CASREGSGNQPQHF.

The chain couples TRBV7-2 to TRBJ1-6; D remains unclear. CDR1 SGHTA and CDR2 FQGNSA come from the germline V gene. This CDR3 is built from 15 residues. Trimming removed 0 bases at V and 7 bases at J, with 10 bases between. In DNA, the CDR3 is TGTGCCAGCAGCTTAGCGGGGTCAGCCAATTCACCCCTCCACTTT. Protein: CASSLAGSANSPLHF.

A few counts support this clone. The chain has TRBV5-6 and TRBJ2-3, with 11 nucleotides matching TRBD2. The V and J ends lost 0 bases and 6 bases, in that order; junction bases with no gene match: 3. Germline V CDR1 and CDR2: SGHDT, YYEEEE. The CDR3 runs to 15 residues. In nucleotides, the CDR3 is TGTGCCAGCAGCTTGGGGCTAGCGGGGGGCGATACGCAGTATTTT. This encodes CASSLGLAGGDTQYF.

This chain links TRBV2 with TRBJ1-2; D is perhaps TRBD1 (6 bases). Germline V gene sequence: CDR1 SNHLY, CDR2 FYNNEI. V gave up 7 bases and J gave up 6 bases, with 15 bases separating them. The CDR3 contains 13 residues. The CDR3 nucleotides are TGTGCCAGCACCGAGACAGGATTGGATGGCTACACCTTC. Residues: CASTETGLDGYTF.

The count of this clone is one. This rearrangement joins TRBV21-1 to TRBJ1-1; TRBD1, the table's D call, was not compared with the DNA. TRBV21-1 is classified as a pseudogene. The CDR3 loop spans 15 amino acids. The CDR3 protein is CASSKGRHLNTEAFF. Written as DNA, the CDR3 is TGTGCCAGCAGCAAAGGCCGACACCTTAACACTGAAGCTTTCTTT.

The V call is TRBV11-2, the J call TRBJ2-7; D possibly corresponds to TRBD2 (6 bases). The V gene's germline CDR1 is SGHAT and CDR2 FQNNGV. Trimming stripped 5 bases from V and 0 bases from J, with 14 bases between. The CDR3 is made up of 15 amino acids. CDR3 protein: CASSATGLDSYEQYF. The CDR3 region has the DNA TGTGCCAGCAGCGCCACGGGACTGGACTCCTACGAGCAGTACTTC.

This clone was counted only a few times. The V call is TRBV5-1, the J call TRBJ1-1; D call uncertain. CDR1 is SGHRS, CDR2 YFSETQ, per germline. The V gene lost 5 bases and the J gene lost 0 bases, with 14 bases spanning the gap. CDR3 length: 15 residues. The CDR3 DNA sequence: TGCGCCAGCAGGACCGGCTCGTTGGTGAACACTGAAGCTTTCTTT. This encodes CASRTGSLVNTEAFF.

The chain has TRBV10-1 and TRBJ1-5; D might be TRBD1 (5 bases). The CDR3 contains 13 residues. The germline gives CDR1 WNHNN, CDR2 SYGVQD (reference sequence). The germline V and J ends were trimmed by 4 bases and 5 bases, with 9 bases remaining between them. The CDR3 sequence: CASSAQQDQPQHF. The CDR3 region has the DNA TGCGCCAGCAGTGCCCAACAGGATCAGCCCCAGCATTTT.

The J gene is TRBJ1-1, the V gene TRBV28; D unclear. In germline, CDR1 is MDHEN, CDR2 SYDVKM. The CDR3 runs 14 residues. The V gene lost 2 bases and the J gene lost 5 bases, with 12 bases spanning the gap. Here the CDR3 reads CASSLTDSRTEAFF. CDR3 DNA: TGTGCCAGCAGTTTAACGGATTCGAGGACTGAAGCTTTCTTT. Together with reference TRBV28 and TRBJ1-1, the CDR3 gives the full variable domain: DVKVTQSSRYLVKRTGEKVFLECVQDMDHENMFWYRQDPGLGLRLIYFSYDVKMKEKGDIPEGYSVSREKKERFSLILESASTNQTSMYLCASSLTDSRTEAFFGQGTRLTVV.

This chain links TRBV10-3 with TRBJ2-1; D ambiguous. V lost 1 base, J lost 14 bases, and 9 bases lay in between. CDR3 length: 11 residues. Looked up from germline, CDR1 is ENHRY and CDR2 is SYGVKD. Written as DNA, the CDR3 is TGTGCCATCAGTGAGTGGAACGAGAAGTTCTTC. Translated: CAISEWNEKFF.

The gene calls are TRBV5-6 and TRBJ2-5, with D possibly matching TRBD1 (6 bases). Trimming stripped 2 bases from V and 5 bases from J, with 13 bases between. In germline, CDR1 is SGHDT, CDR2 YYEEEE. CDR3 size: 14 residues. The CDR3 DNA reads as TGTGCCAGCAGCTTAACAGGGACGAGGGAGACCCAGTACTTC. Translation: CASSLTGTRETQYF.

The chain is built from TRBV28 and TRBJ1-5; D gene unclear. V was trimmed by 4 bases and J by 9 bases, leaving 16 bases between them. The germline V gene encodes CDR1 MDHEN and CDR2 SYDVKM. CDR3 length: 14 residues. The CDR3 DNA follows: TGTGCCAGCAGTTCGGGAGGCTCTAAGCGGCCCCAGCATTTT. Encoded protein: CASSSGGSKRPQHF. Looking up the rest from reference TRBV28 and TRBJ1-5 gives the full variable domain: DVKVTQSSRYLVKRTGEKVFLECVQDMDHENMFWYRQDPGLGLRLIYFSYDVKMKEKGDIPEGYSVSREKKERFSLILESASTNQTSMYLCASSSGGSKRPQHFGDGTRLSIL.

This clone was picked up a small number of times. The V gene is TRBV5-1, the J gene TRBJ2-1; 11 nucleotides align to TRBD2. The CDR3 spans 14 residues. From germline, CDR1 is SGHRS and CDR2 YFSETQ. V shed 5 bases and J 6 bases; nucleotides not matched to a gene: 4. DNA for the CDR3: TGCGCCAGCAGACTAGCGGGAGTCATCAATGAGCAGTTCTTC. This translates into CASRLAGVINEQFF.

The chain recombines TRBV5-4 with TRBJ1-2; maybe TRBD1 (5 bases). The CDR3 spans 13 residues. Germline assignment: CDR1 SGHNT and CDR2 YYREEE (reference sequence). V lost 4 bases to trimming and J lost 9 bases, with 16 bases between them. The CDR3 region is CASSTQGRESYTF. The DNA of the CDR3 is TGTGCCAGCAGCACGCAGGGCCGCGAGAGCTACACCTTC.

J is TRBJ2-5 and V is TRBV19; TRBD1 agrees at 9 bases. V lost 1 base, J lost 2 bases, and 5 bases stayed unmatched. CDR1 and CDR2 (germline): LNHDA, SQIVND (reference sequence). The CDR3 extends over 16 amino acids. CDR3 in DNA: TGTGCCAGTAGTATAGGGGGGACAGGGAGGCAAGAGACCCAGTACTTC. This translates into CASSIGGTGRQETQYF.

This clone was detected once. This sequence joins TRBV27 and TRBJ1-1; a possible D gene is TRBD1 (5 bases). The CDR3 loop spans 14 amino acids. V dropped 2 bases and J dropped 4 bases, with 11 bases sitting between them. CDR1 is MNHEY, CDR2 SMNVEV, per germline (reference sequence). CDR3 sequence reads: CASSLRGSATEAFF. DNA of the CDR3: TGTGCCAGCAGTTTAAGGGGAAGCGCCACTGAAGCTTTCTTT.

This clone has just a few counts. This chain joins TRBV6-5 and TRBJ2-1; TRBD2 agrees at 10 bases. This CDR3 has 15 residues. The V gene's germline CDR1 is MNHEY and CDR2 SVGAGI. V trimming: 6 bases; J trimming: 4 bases; junction bases outside the gene matches: 6. Here the CDR3 DNA reads TGTGCCAGCAGCTGGACTAGCGGAGGGTACAATGAGCAGTTCTTC. Translated, it gives CASSWTSGGYNEQFF.

The chain couples TRBV5-4 to TRBJ2-7, with D perhaps TRBD2 (5 bases). In germline, CDR1 is SGHNT, CDR2 YYREEE (reference sequence). There are 15 residues in the CDR3. V shed 4 bases and J shed 0 bases, with 14 bases lying between them. The CDR3 nucleotides are TGTGCCAGCAGCCCGGGGAGCCGTAGCTCCTACGAGCAGTACTTC. It specifies CASSPGSRSSYEQYF.

This rearrangement joins TRBV7-9 to TRBJ2-1; TRBD2 might be the D (7 bases). Trimming took 4 bases from V and 8 from J, leaving 27 bases between them. This CDR3 contains 18 residues. Per the germline V gene, CDR1 is SEHNR and CDR2 is FQNEAQ (reference sequence). CDR3 sequence reads: CASSSRHGGRGRVDEQFF. The DNA for the CDR3 is TGTGCCAGCAGCTCGCGCCACGGGGGCCGAGGGAGGGTAGATGAGCAGTTCTTC.

The chain uses TRBV9 and TRBJ2-2; TRBD1 matches 10 bases. J gave up 6 bases and V 2 bases, and 7 bases lay outside the gene matches. From germline, CDR1 is SGDLS and CDR2 YYNGEE. The CDR3 extends over 16 amino acids. The CDR3 nucleotides read TGTGCCAGCAGCGTGTCGACAGGGGGCTCTGCCGGGGAGCTGTTTTTT. Protein product: CASSVSTGGSAGELFF.

V is TRBV6-4 and J is TRBJ1-1; no clear D. The germline V gene has CDR1 MRHNA and CDR2 SNTAGT. V was cut by 5 bases and J by 0 bases, with 7 bases left in between. The CDR3 extends over 13 amino acids. CDR3 in amino acids: CASSTTVNTEAFF. The CDR3, as DNA: TGTGCCAGCAGTACCACGGTGAACACTGAAGCTTTCTTT.

V is TRBV6-1 and J is TRBJ2-5, with 8 bases fitting TRBD2. J was trimmed by 5 bases and V by 7 bases; bases with no gene match: 12. This CDR3 contains 15 residues. Germline V CDR1 and CDR2: MNHNS, SASEGT. CDR3 sequence (DNA): TGTGCCAGCACCCGATCGGGGGGGCTGGGTGAGACCCAGTACTTC. Translating gives CASTRSGGLGETQYF.

Relative to its sample, this clone is medium-sized. The same CDR3 can be traced to other DNA sequences in this sample. The V gene is TRBV18, the J gene TRBJ1-5; no firm D call. Trimming took off 3 bases at V and 0 bases at J, with 9 bases between the two ends. The germline gives CDR1 KGHSH, CDR2 LQKENI. CDR3 size: 15 residues. The CDR3 bases are TGTGCCAGCTCACCCTCGCAGAATAGCAATCAGCCCCAGCATTTT. Translated: CASSPSQNSNQPQHF.

The rearrangement uses TRBV9 and TRBJ2-3, with 7 bases matching TRBD2. CDR1 and CDR2 (germline): SGDLS, YYNGEE. The V gene end was trimmed by 0 bases and the J gene end by 1 base; junction bases not matched to a gene: 5. The CDR3 is 16 residues long. CDR3: CASSVEGGTRTDTQYF. CDR3 nucleotide sequence: TGTGCCAGCAGCGTAGAGGGAGGGACTCGCACAGATACGCAGTATTTT.

The J gene is TRBJ1-4, the V gene TRBV5-8; D gene uncertain. V shed 0 bases and J shed 8 bases, with 14 bases lying between them. Germline lookup yields CDR1 SGHTS and CDR2 YDEGEE. This CDR3 has 15 residues. Here the CDR3 DNA reads TGTGCCAGCAGCTTGGGGCCCAGGTTCGGGGAAAAACTGTTTTTT. Translated, it gives CASSLGPRFGEKLFF.

The V gene is TRBV10-1, the J gene TRBJ2-5; tentative D call: TRBD1 (6 bases). This CDR3 spans 13 amino acids. The germline V and J ends were trimmed by 3 bases and 5 bases, with 10 bases remaining between them. Germline V gene data show CDR1 as WNHNN and CDR2 as SYGVQD (reference sequence). The CDR3 DNA sequence: TGCGCCAGCAGTGAACAGGGCACGGAGACCCAGTACTTC. Protein: CASSEQGTETQYF.

The chain combines TRBV18 with TRBJ2-3; 8 nucleotides align to TRBD1. This CDR3 contains 15 residues. Germline loops: CDR1 KGHSH, CDR2 LQKENI. Losses at the gene ends were 6 bases for V and 2 bases for J; bases not matched to a gene: 7. DNA for the CDR3: TGTGCCAGCTCCCCCGGACAGGGTAACACAGATACGCAGTATTTT. This codes for CASSPGQGNTDTQYF.

The J gene is TRBJ2-7, the V gene TRBV28; 8 bases line up with TRBD2. J lost 1 base, V lost 8 bases, and 10 bases had no gene match. Per the germline V gene, CDR1 is MDHEN and CDR2 is SYDVKM. The CDR3 sequence is 15 residues long. The CDR3 DNA follows: TGTGCCAGCTATGGGCCAGCGGGGGTTTCCTACGAGCAGTACTTC. It codes for CASYGPAGVSYEQYF. Variable domain in full (rest from reference TRBV28 and TRBJ2-7): DVKVTQSSRYLVKRTGEKVFLECVQDMDHENMFWYRQDPGLGLRLIYFSYDVKMKEKGDIPEGYSVSREKKERFSLILESASTNQTSMYLCASYGPAGVSYEQYFGPGTRLTVT.

This sequence joins TRBV29-1 and TRBJ2-2, with D unresolved. There are 14 residues in the CDR3. The germline gives CDR1 SQVTM, CDR2 ANQGSEA. V was clipped by 7 bases and J by 4 bases, with 16 bases between them. For the CDR3, the DNA is TGCAGCGCGAAGTGGATTGGTGGCACCGGGGAGCTGTTTTTT. Amino acid sequence: CSAKWIGGTGELFF.